The 17 T cell receptor beta chains below come from one sample, sequenced in a study of blood T cell repertoires in COVID-19. TCRdb's copy holds only in-frame clones and misses some; the assay was immunoSEQ multiplex PCR. Among tens of thousands of clones listed, roughly 89% were seen once. The source material was peripheral blood. All receptors derive from a woman over 75 with acute or convalescent COVID-19.

This chain uses TRBV21-1 with TRBJ2-7; no DNA check was done on the table's D call, TRBD2. TRBV21-1 is listed as a pseudogene. The length of the CDR3 is 12 residues. CDR3 in amino acids: CASSTRPGEQYV. The CDR3 DNA follows: TGTGCCAGCAGCACGCGTCCGGGGGAGCAGTACGTC.

The chain employs TRBV7-8 and TRBJ2-1, with TRBD2 matching over 7 bases. The CDR3 is 15 amino acids. The germline V gene has CDR1 SGHVS and CDR2 FQNEAQ. The junction had 7 bases not matched to a gene; V was cut back by 1 base and J by 7 bases. CDR3 in amino acids: CASSLGSGAGNEQFF. CDR3 in DNA: TGTGCCAGCAGCTTAGGGAGCGGGGCGGGGAATGAGCAGTTCTTC.

This clone has more than one count but fewer than ten. The genes are TRBV24-1 and TRBJ2-2; 9 bases match TRBD1. The germline gives CDR1 KGHDR, CDR2 SFDVKD. V lost 5 bases to trimming and J lost 6 bases; unmatched junction nucleotides: 6. The CDR3 sequence is 15 residues long. The CDR3 DNA reads TGTGCCACCAGTGTTGGGACAGGGTTCCCCGGGGAGCTGTTTTTT. This translates into CATSVGTGFPGELFF.

J is TRBJ2-7 and V is TRBV7-9, with D possibly being TRBD2 (6 bases). Trimming removed 5 bases from V and 4 bases from J, with 12 bases in between. The CDR3 runs to 13 residues. The germline CDR1 and CDR2 sequences are SEHNR and FQNEAQ (reference sequence). CDR3 in DNA: TGTGCCAGCAGCACTAGCCCCGATTACGAGCAGTACGTC. Protein: CASSTSPDYEQYV.

This clone was seen just once. The CDR3 coding sequence is TGTGCCAGCAGCCAAGGTGCCCAGGGGGCTGACACCGGGGAGCTGTTTTTT. Translating it yields CASSQGAQGADTGELFF. The gene calls are TRBV3-1 (or the pseudogene TRBV3-2) and TRBJ2-2; TRBD1 matches at 8 bases. The CDR3 extends over 17 amino acids. Unmatched junction bases numbered 7, after V lost 1 base and J lost 3 bases. CDR1 and CDR2 from the germline V gene are LGHDT and YNNKEL (reference sequence).

This sequence joins TRBV15 and TRBJ1-4; D is possibly TRBD1 (5 bases). Trimming shortened V by 5 bases and J by 0 bases, and 19 bases separated the two germline ends. The germline V gene has CDR1 LNHNV and CDR2 YYDKDF (reference sequence). The length of the CDR3 is 18 residues. CDR3: CATSGRRVGPTTNEKLFF. In nucleotides, the CDR3 is TGTGCCACCAGCGGCCGCAGGGTGGGCCCTACAACTAATGAAAAACTGTTTTTT.

The chain carries TRBV19 and TRBJ2-1; TRBD1 matches 7 bases. Trimming at V came to 5 bases and at J to 7 bases, leaving 11 bases not matched to a gene. CDR1 is LNHDA, CDR2 SQIVND, per germline (reference sequence). The CDR3 consists of 15 residues. Here the CDR3 DNA reads TGTGCCAGTAGTCCCGGGACAGTCAAAATTAATGAGCAGTTCTTC. Its protein product is CASSPGTVKINEQFF. The variable domain in full, completed from reference TRBV19 and TRBJ2-1, reads DGGITQSPKYLFRKEGQNVTLSCEQNLNHDAMYWYRQDPGQGLRLIYYSQIVNDFQKGDIAEGYSVSREKKESFPLTVTSAQKNPTAFYLCASSPGTVKINEQFFGPGTRLTVL.

The table lists this clone with many counts. The V call is TRBV19, the J call TRBJ1-5; no clear D gene. Per germline, CDR1 LNHDA and CDR2 SQIVND (reference sequence). V was clipped by 8 bases and J by 2 bases, with 22 bases between them. The CDR3 is made up of 17 amino acids. The CDR3 sequence is CASRDLRLGLGNQPQHF. The DNA for the CDR3 is TGTGCCAGTCGCGATCTTCGGCTGGGCTTAGGCAATCAGCCCCAGCATTTT. The full variable domain, its missing parts supplied by reference TRBV19 and TRBJ1-5, is DGGITQSPKYLFRKEGQNVTLSCEQNLNHDAMYWYRQDPGQGLRLIYYSQIVNDFQKGDIAEGYSVSREKKESFPLTVTSAQKNPTAFYLCASRDLRLGLGNQPQHFGDGTRLSIL.

The chain uses TRBV9 and TRBJ2-7, with D perhaps TRBD2 (5 bases). Germline V gene lookup returns CDR1 SGDLS and CDR2 YYNGEE. V lost 3 bases, J lost 3 bases, and 10 bases lay in between. The CDR3 spans 13 residues. CDR3 loop: CASSEVRDYEQYV. The CDR3 bases are TGTGCCAGCAGCGAGGTCCGGGACTACGAGCAGTACGTC.

This rearrangement joins TRBV3-1 (or the pseudogene TRBV3-2) to TRBJ2-5; D unresolved. Germline-derived CDR1 and CDR2 are LGHDT and YNNKEL (reference sequence). The CDR3 has 14 amino acids. The V end lost 3 bases, the J end lost 7 bases, and 15 bases lay between the germline ends. The CDR3 sequence: CASSHLDRAWTQYF. The CDR3 region has the DNA TGTGCCAGCAGCCATCTCGACCGAGCGTGGACCCAGTACTTC.

The V gene is TRBV28, the J gene TRBJ1-2; TRBD1 is a possible D gene (5 bases). This CDR3 has 13 residues. CDR1 and CDR2 from the germline V gene are MDHEN and SYDVKM. V lost 5 bases and J 7 bases, leaving 14 bases between the germline ends. The CDR3 nucleotides read TGTGCCAGCAGTCCTTCTACAGGCGGTGGCTACACCTTC. Its translation: CASSPSTGGGYTF.

This clone was picked up one time. This sequence joins TRBV3-1 (or the pseudogene TRBV3-2) and TRBJ2-6, with 11 bases identical to TRBD2. This CDR3 is 20 amino acids long. V lost 4 bases, J lost 0 bases, and 11 bases stayed unmatched. Germline V gene lookup returns CDR1 LGHDT and CDR2 YNNKEL (reference sequence). The CDR3: CASSRRGSSGGVSGANVLTF. CDR3 nucleotide sequence: TGTGCCAGCAGCCGACGAGGGAGTAGCGGGGGGGTCTCTGGGGCCAACGTCCTGACTTTC.

The chain carries TRBV6-1 and TRBJ1-2; 9 nucleotides match TRBD1. With V trimmed by 3 bases and J by 4 bases, 9 bases remained unmatched. Germline values: CDR1 MNHNS, CDR2 SASEGT. The CDR3 length is 16 residues. This chain's CDR3 is CASSDPRDRASYGYTF. The CDR3 DNA follows: TGTGCCAGCAGTGATCCAAGGGACAGGGCTTCCTATGGCTACACCTTC.

V gene TRBV18 combines with J gene TRBJ2-7; D is perhaps TRBD2 (5 bases). Germline values: CDR1 KGHSH, CDR2 LQKENI. CDR3 size: 13 residues. V lost 2 bases to trimming and J lost 7 bases, with 12 bases between them. The CDR3 loop reads CASSPAEGREQYV. The CDR3 DNA sequence: TGTGCCAGCTCACCAGCAGAGGGTAGGGAGCAGTACGTC.

The chain links TRBV19 to TRBJ1-5, with D unclear. The length of the CDR3 is 15 residues. Germline V gene data show CDR1 as LNHDA and CDR2 as SQIVND (reference sequence). Trimming took off 10 bases at V and 1 base at J, with 17 bases between the two ends. The CDR3 sequence: CATSRTRGSNQPQHF. The CDR3 DNA reads TGTGCCACCTCGCGAACGAGAGGGAGCAATCAGCCCCAGCATTTT.

The chain carries TRBV19 and TRBJ2-3, with 12 bases matching TRBD2. The CDR3 length is 16 residues. V lost 3 bases to trimming and J lost 2 bases; unmatched junction nucleotides: 3. From germline, CDR1 is LNHDA and CDR2 SQIVND (reference sequence). CDR3 in DNA: TGTGCCAGTAGTATTGGACTAGCGGGAAACACAGATACGCAGTATTTT. Protein: CASSIGLAGNTDTQYF.

This chain links TRBV5-4 with TRBJ2-3; perhaps TRBD2 as D (7 bases). V lost 4 bases and J 3 bases, leaving 18 bases between the germline ends. CDR3 length: 16 amino acids. The germline V gene encodes CDR1 SGHNT and CDR2 YYREEE (reference sequence). In nucleotides, the CDR3 is TGTGCCAGCAGCCGCAACCGGGGGGCGAAGACAGATACGCAGTATTTT. Translated, it gives CASSRNRGAKTDTQYF.